Reported below is one T cell receptor beta chain. This entry comes from a study of blood T cell repertoires in COVID-19. CDR1 SGHNT and CDR2 YENEEA come from the germline V gene. CDR3 size: 13 residues. Trimming took off 6 bases at V and 1 base at J, with 9 bases between the two ends. Here immunoSEQ multiplex PCR was the method, and the copy in TCRdb shows in-frame clones only, minus some. The sample shows 130,000 to 150,000 clones, about 85% of them seen only once. This chain joins TRBV11-3 and TRBJ1-1; no clear D gene. This TCR was recovered from a woman in her forties with active or convalescent COVID-19. The specimen was peripheral blood. The CDR3 coding sequence is TGTGCCAGCAGTTTATACAAGAACACTGAAGCTTTCTTT. Amino acids: CASSLYKNTEAFF. The complete variable domain, with remaining parts taken from reference TRBV11-3 and TRBJ1-1, reads EAGVVQSPRYKIIEKKQPVAFWCNPISGHNTLYWYLQNLGQGPELLIRYENEEAVDDSQLPKDRFSAERLKGVDSTLKIQPAELGDSAVYLCASSLYKNTEAFFGQGTRLTVV.